This T cell receptor beta chain appears in the sequencing data of a study of blood T cell repertoires in COVID-19. The overall study: Whether acute or convalescent, the COVID-19 samples came from the United States, Italy and Spain. Sources were T cells, B-cell-depleted T cells, or PBMCs; the material itself was cDNA or gDNA.

Clones were read by immunoSEQ multiplex PCR, and TCRdb kept only the in-frame ones, dropping some. The table has approximately 60,000 clones, 85% to 95% seen once. Looked up from germline, CDR1 is SGHRS and CDR2 is YFSETQ. The CDR3 has 16 amino acids. V shed 3 bases and J shed 2 bases, with 12 bases lying between them. The sequencing sample was made of peripheral blood. The V call is TRBV5-1, the J call TRBJ2-6; tentatively, D is TRBD1 (6 bases). This clonotype originated in an older man with active COVID-19. CDR3 DNA sequence: TGCGCCAGCAGCTCACAAACAGGGACTGGGGCCAACGTCCTGACTTTC. Encoded protein: CASSSQTGTGANVLTF.